This T cell receptor beta chain was identified during a study of siplizumab effects on memory and regulatory T cells. Study-wide results and caveats: Apparently key alloresponse contributors, naive T cells also seemed more diverse than memory cells. Where siplizumab was present, mappable alloreactive CD4+ clones averaged about 67% Treg-derived, compared with more than 25% in controls.

This clone was seen just once. The antigen is unknown. Data came from immunoSEQ multiplex PCR; TCRdb stores just in-frame clones and leaves some out. The sample includes about 100,000 clones, 80% to 95% of them seen just once. This CDR3 spans 15 amino acids. Between the trimmed V and J ends, which lost 2 bases and 9 bases, there was a span of 17 bases. Germline lookup yields CDR1 SGHTA and CDR2 FQGTGA. The chain carries TRBV7-3 and TRBJ2-1; D is unclear. Sequencing was carried out using CD4+ T cells sorted from blood. The sequence derives from a human donor in good health. The DNA for the CDR3 is TGTGCCAGCAGCTTAGAAGATGGCCGGGTGGGTGAGCAGTTCTTC. Translation: CASSLEDGRVGEQFF.